One sample yielded the 5 T cell receptor beta chains listed below, sequenced in a study of cytomegalovirus exposure and HLA in healthy donors. 13 Jbeta primers and 60 Vbeta primers were used for the PCR. Clones were sequenced by immunoSEQ multiplex PCR, and TCRdb holds only the in-frame ones, with some missing. The data show about 52,000 clones, with 50% to 70% seen just once and 10% to 15% held by the top ten. The sample consisted of PBMCs. The receptors derive from a human donor in good health.

CDR3 in DNA: TGCGCCAGCAGTTTAGCGTACCAAGAGACCCAGTACTTC. Amino acid sequence: CASSLAYQETQYF. The J gene is TRBJ2-5, the V gene TRBV5-1, with a possible D match to TRBD2 (5 bases). CDR3 length: 13 amino acids. Looked up from germline, CDR1 is SGHRS and CDR2 is YFSETQ. V was pared by 5 bases and J by 0 bases, with 8 bases between.

This clone was seen a few times. The V and J genes are TRBV4-2 and TRBJ1-2; 11 nucleotides match TRBD1. The CDR3 totals 18 residues. V lost 1 base to trimming and J lost 3 bases; unmatched junction nucleotides: 10. Looked up from germline, CDR1 is LGHNA and CDR2 is YNFKEQ. The CDR3 sequence: CASSQGGQGGGGDYGYTF. In DNA form, the CDR3 reads TGTGCCAGCAGCCAAGGGGGACAGGGGGGTGGGGGAGACTATGGCTACACCTTC.

The table lists this clone with a few counts. This chain connects TRBV4-1 to TRBJ1-1; D is undetermined. Trimming pared 8 bases from V and 0 bases from J, leaving 10 bases between. Germline V gene data show CDR1 as MGHRA and CDR2 as YSYEKL. The CDR3 length is 13 residues. The CDR3 is CASRESVNTEAFF. The CDR3, as DNA: TGCGCCAGCCGGGAGAGCGTGAACACTGAAGCTTTCTTT.

V and J are TRBV6-5 and TRBJ2-7; a weak D match, TRBD2 (5 bases). Germline V CDR1 and CDR2: MNHEY, SVGAGI. This CDR3 comprises 15 residues. The V and J ends lost 0 bases and 2 bases respectively, with 11 bases between them. The CDR3 nucleotides read TGTGCCAGCAGTTACTCCCGGACTGAAACCTACGAGCAGTACTTC. Protein: CASSYSRTETYEQYF.

V and J are TRBV11-2 and TRBJ2-7; D is ambiguous. The ends were cut back, 1 base at V and 11 bases at J, with 12 bases in the middle. Germline V CDR1 and CDR2: SGHAT, FQNNGV. This CDR3 has 12 amino acids. CDR3 loop: CASSLGGVSEYF. CDR3 in DNA: TGTGCCAGCAGCTTAGGTGGAGTTTCGGAGTACTTC.